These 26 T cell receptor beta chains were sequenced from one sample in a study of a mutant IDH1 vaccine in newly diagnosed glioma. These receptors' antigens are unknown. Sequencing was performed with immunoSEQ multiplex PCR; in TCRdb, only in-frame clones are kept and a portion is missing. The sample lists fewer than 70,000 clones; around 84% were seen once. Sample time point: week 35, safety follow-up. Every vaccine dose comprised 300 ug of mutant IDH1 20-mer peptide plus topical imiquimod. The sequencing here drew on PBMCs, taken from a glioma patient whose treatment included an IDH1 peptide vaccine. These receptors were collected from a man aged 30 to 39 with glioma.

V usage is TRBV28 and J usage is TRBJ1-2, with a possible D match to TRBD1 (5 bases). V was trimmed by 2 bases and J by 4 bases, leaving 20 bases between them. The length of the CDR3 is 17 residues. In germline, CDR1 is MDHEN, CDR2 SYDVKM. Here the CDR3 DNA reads TGTGCCAGCAGTTTAGGGGGAATGTGGCAGGGACGCTATGGCTACACCTTC. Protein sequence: CASSLGGMWQGRYGYTF.

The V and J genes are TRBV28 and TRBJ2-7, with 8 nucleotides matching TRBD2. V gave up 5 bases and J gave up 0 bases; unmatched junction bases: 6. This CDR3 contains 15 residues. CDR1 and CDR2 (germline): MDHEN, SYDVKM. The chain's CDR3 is CASSPRGGLSYEQYF. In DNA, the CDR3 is TGTGCCAGCAGTCCTCGGGGGGGCCTCTCCTACGAGCAGTACTTC.

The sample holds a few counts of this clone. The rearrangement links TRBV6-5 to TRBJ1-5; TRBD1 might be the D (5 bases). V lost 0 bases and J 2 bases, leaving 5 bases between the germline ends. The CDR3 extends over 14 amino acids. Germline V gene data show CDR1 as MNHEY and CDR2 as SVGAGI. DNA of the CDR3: TGTGCCAGCAGTTACTCGGGGGGCAATCAGCCCCAGCATTTT. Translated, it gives CASSYSGGNQPQHF.

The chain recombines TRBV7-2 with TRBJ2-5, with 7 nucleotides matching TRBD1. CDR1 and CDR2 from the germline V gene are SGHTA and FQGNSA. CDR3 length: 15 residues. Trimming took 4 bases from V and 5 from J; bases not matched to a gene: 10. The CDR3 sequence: CASSSDRQQKETQYF. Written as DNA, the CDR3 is TGTGCCAGCAGCTCGGACAGGCAGCAGAAGGAGACCCAGTACTTC.

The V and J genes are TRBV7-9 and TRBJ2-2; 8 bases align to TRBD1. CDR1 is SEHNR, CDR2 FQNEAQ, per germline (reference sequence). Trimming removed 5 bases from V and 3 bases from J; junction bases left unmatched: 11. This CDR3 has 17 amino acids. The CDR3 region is CASSGGYQGADTGELFF. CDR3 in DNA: TGTGCCAGCAGCGGAGGCTACCAGGGGGCCGACACCGGGGAGCTGTTTTTT.

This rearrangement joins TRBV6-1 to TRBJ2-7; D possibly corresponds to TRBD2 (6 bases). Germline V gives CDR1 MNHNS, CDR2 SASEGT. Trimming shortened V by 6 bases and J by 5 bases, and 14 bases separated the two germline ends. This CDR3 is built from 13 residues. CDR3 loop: CASRPPGGDEQYF. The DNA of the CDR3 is TGTGCCAGCAGACCCCCAGGAGGGGACGAGCAGTACTTC.

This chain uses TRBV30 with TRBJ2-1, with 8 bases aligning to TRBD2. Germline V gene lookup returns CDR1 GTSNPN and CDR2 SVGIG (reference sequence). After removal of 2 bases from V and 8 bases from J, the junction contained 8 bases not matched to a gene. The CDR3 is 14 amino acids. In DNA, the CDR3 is TGTGCCTGGAGTCCGCAGCGGGAGTTGGATGAGCAGTTCTTC. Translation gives CAWSPQRELDEQFF.

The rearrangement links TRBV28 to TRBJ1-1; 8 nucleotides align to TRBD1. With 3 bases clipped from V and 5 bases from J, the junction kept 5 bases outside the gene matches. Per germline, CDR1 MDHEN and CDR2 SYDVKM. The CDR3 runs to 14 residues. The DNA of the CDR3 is TGTGCCAGCAGTTTCTCCAGGGGGCAAACTGAAGCTTTCTTT. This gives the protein CASSFSRGQTEAFF.

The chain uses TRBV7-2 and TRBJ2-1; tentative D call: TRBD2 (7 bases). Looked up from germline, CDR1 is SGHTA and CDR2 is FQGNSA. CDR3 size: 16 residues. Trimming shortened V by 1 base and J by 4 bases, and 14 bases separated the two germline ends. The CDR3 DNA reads TGTGCCAGCAGCTTAGTGGGGGGGGCTCAATACAATGAGCAGTTCTTC. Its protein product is CASSLVGGAQYNEQFF. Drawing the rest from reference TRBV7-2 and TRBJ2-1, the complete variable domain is GAGVSQSPSNKVTEKGKDVELRCDPISGHTALYWYRQSLGQGLEFLIYFQGNSAPDKSGLPSDRFSAERTGGSVSTLTIQRTQQEDSAVYLCASSLVGGAQYNEQFFGPGTRLTVL.

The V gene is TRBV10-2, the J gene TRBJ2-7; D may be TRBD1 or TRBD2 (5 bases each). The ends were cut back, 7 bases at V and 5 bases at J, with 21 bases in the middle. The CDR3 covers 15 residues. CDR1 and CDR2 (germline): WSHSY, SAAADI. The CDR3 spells CASNPRDPRQDEQYF. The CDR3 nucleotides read TGCGCCAGCAACCCTCGGGACCCACGCCAGGACGAGCAGTACTTC.

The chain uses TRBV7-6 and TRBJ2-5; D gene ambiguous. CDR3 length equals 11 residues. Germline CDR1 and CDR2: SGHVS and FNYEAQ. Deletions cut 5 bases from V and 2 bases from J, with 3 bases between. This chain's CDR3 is CASSRQETQYF. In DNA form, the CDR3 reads TGTGCCAGCAGCCGACAAGAGACCCAGTACTTC. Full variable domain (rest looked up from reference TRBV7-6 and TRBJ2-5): GAGVSQSPRYKVTKRGQDVALRCDPISGHVSLYWYRQALGQGPEFLTYFNYEAQQDKSGLPNDRFSAERPEGSISTLTIQRTEQRDSAMYRCASSRQETQYFGPGTRLLVL.

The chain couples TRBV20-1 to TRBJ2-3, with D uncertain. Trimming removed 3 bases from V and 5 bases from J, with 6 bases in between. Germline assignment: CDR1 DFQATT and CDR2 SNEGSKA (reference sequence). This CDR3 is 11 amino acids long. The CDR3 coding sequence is TGCAGTGCTAGCGCCCTAGATACGCAGTATTTT. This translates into CSASALDTQYF.

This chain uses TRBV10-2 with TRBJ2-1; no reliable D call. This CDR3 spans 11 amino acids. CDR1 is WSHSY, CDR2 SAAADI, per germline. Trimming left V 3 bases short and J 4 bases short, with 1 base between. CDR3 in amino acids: CASSEYNEQFF. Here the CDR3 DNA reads TGCGCCAGCAGTGAATACAATGAGCAGTTCTTC.

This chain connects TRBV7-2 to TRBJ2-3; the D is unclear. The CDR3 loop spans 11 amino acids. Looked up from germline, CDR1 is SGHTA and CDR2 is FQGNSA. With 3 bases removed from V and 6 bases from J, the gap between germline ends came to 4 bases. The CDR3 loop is CASSFRDTQYF. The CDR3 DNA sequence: TGTGCCAGCAGCTTTCGGGATACGCAGTATTTT.

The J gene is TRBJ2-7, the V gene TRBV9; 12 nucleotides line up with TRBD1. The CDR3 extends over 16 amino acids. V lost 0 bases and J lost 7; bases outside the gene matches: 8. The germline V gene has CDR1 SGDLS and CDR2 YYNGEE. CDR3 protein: CASSVALGQGAEEQYF. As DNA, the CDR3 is TGTGCCAGCAGCGTAGCTTTGGGACAGGGGGCGGAGGAGCAGTACTTC.

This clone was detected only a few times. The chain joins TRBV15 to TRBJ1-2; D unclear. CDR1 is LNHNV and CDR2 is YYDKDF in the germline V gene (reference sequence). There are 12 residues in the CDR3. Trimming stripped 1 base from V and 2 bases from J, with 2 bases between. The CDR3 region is CATSRGNYGYTF. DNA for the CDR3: TGTGCCACCAGCAGAGGAAACTATGGCTACACCTTC.

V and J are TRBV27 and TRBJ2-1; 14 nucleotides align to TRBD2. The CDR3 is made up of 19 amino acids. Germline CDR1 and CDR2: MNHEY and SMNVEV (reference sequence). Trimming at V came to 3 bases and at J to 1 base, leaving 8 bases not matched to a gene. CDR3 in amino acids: CASSFRTSGRIGSYNEQFF. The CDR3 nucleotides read TGTGCCAGCAGTTTCAGGACTAGCGGGAGGATAGGGTCCTACAATGAGCAGTTCTTC.

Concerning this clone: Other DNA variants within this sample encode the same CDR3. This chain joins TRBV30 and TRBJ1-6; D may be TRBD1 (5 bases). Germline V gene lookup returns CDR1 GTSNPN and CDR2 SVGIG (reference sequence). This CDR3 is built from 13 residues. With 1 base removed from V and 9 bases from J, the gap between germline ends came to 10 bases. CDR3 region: CAWSEGYGSPLHF. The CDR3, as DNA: TGTGCCTGGAGTGAGGGGTATGGTTCACCCCTCCACTTT.

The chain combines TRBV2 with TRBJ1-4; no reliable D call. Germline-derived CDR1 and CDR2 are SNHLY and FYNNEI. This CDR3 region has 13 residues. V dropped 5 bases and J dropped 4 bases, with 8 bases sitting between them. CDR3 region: CASSLRRNEKLFF. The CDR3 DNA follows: TGTGCCAGCAGTCTGCGACGTAATGAAAAACTGTTTTTT.

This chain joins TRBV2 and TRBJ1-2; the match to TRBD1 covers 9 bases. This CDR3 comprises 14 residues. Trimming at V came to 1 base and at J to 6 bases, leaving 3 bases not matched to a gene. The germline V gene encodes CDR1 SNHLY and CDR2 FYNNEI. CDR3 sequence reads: CASSEGDRVDGYTF. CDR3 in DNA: TGTGCCAGCAGTGAAGGGGACAGGGTCGATGGCTACACCTTC.

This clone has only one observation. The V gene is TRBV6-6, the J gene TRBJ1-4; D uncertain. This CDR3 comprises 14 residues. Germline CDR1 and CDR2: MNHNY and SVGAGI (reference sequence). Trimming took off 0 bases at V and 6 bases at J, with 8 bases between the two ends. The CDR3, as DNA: TGTGCCAGCAGTTACTCGAGGCCCGATGAAAAACTGTTTTTT. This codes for CASSYSRPDEKLFF.

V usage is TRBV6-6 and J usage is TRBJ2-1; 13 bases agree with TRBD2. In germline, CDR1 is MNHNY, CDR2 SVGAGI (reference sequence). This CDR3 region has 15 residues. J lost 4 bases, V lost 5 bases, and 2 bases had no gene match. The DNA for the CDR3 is TGTGCCAGCAGTACGGGACTAGCGGGGTACAATGAGCAGTTCTTC. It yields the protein CASSTGLAGYNEQFF.

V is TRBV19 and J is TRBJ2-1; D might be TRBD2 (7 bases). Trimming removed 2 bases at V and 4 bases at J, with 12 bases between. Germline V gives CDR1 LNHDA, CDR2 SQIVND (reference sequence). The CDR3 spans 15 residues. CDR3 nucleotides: TGTGCCAGTAGTATAAGGGGGGGCCGATACAATGAGCAGTTCTTC. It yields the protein CASSIRGGRYNEQFF.

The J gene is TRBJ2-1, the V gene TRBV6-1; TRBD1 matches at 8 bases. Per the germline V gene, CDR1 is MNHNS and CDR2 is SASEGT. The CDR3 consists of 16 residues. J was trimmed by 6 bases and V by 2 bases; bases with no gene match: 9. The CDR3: CASSEISGQGGNEQFF. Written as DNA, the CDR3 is TGTGCCAGCAGTGAAATATCCGGACAGGGCGGCAATGAGCAGTTCTTC.

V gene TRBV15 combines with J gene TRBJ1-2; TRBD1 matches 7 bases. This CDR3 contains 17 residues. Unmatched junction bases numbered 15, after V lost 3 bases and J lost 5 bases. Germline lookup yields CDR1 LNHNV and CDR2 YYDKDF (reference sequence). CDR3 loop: CATSRDSGQAFKYGYTF. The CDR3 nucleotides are TGTGCCACCAGCAGGGACAGTGGACAGGCCTTTAAGTATGGCTACACCTTC.

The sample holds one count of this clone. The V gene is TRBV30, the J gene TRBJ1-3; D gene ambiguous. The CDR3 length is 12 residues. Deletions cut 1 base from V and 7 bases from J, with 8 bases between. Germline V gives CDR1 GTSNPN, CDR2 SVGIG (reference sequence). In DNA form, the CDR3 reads TGTGCCTGGAGTGGCCAGTGGAACACCATATATTTT. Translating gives CAWSGQWNTIYF.